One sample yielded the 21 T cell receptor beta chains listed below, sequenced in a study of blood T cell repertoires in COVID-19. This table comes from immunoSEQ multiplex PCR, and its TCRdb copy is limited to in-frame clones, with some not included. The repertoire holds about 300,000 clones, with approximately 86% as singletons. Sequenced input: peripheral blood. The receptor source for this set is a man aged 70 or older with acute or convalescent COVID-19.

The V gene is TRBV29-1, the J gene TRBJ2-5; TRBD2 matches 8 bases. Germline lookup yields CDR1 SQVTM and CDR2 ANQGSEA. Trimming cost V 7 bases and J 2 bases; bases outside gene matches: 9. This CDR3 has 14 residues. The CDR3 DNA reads TGCAGCGCCCTCTTTGGGACTAGGCAAGAGACCCAGTACTTC. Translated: CSALFGTRQETQYF.

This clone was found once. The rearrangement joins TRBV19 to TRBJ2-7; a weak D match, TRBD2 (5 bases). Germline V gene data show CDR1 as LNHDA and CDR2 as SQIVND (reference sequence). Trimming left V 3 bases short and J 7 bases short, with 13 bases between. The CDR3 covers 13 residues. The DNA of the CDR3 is TGTGCCAGTAGTATTGAGGGAACTTCTGAGCAGTACTTC. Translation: CASSIEGTSEQYF.

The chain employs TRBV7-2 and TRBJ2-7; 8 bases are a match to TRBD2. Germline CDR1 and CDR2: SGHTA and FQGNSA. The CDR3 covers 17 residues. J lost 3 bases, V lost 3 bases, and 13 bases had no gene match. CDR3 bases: TGTGCCAGCAGCTTCCGGGGGGGTCTTGGATTCCACTACGAGCAGTACTTC. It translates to CASSFRGGLGFHYEQYF.

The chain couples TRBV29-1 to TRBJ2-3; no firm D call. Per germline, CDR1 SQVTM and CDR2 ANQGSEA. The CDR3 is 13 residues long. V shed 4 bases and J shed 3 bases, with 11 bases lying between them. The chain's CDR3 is CSVAPIVTDTQYF. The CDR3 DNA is TGCAGCGTTGCTCCTATAGTGACAGATACGCAGTATTTT.

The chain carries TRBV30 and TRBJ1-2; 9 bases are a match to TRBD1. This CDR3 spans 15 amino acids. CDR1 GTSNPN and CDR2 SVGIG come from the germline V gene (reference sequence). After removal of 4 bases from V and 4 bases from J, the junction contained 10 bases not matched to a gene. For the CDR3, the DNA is TGTGCCTGGACTTACCTTCGACAGGGGGTCTATGGCTACACCTTC. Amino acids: CAWTYLRQGVYGYTF.

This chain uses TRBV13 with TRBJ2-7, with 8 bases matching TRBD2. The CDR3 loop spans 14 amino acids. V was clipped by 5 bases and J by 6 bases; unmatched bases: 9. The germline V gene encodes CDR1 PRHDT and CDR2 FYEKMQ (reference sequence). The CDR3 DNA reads TGTGCCAGCAGCCCCGGGACTAGGGTCTCCGAGCAGTACTTC. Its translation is CASSPGTRVSEQYF.

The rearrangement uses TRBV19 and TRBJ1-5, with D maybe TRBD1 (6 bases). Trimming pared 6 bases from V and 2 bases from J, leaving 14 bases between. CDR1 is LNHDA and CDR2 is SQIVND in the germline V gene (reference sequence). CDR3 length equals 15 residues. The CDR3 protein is CASRLQGLGNQPQHF. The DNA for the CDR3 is TGTGCCAGTAGGTTACAGGGCTTGGGCAATCAGCCCCAGCATTTT.

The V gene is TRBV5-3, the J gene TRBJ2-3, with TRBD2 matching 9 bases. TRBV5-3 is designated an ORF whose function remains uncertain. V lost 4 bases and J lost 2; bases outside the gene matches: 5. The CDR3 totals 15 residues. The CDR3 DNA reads TGTGCCAGAAGCGTAACTAGCGGGTACACAGATACGCAGTATTTT. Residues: CARSVTSGYTDTQYF.

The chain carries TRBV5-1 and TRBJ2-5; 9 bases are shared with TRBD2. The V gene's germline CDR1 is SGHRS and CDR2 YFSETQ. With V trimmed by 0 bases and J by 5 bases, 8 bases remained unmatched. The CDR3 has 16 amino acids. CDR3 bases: TGCGCCAGCAGCTTGGACCCGGGACTAGCAGTCGAGACCCAGTACTTC. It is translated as CASSLDPGLAVETQYF.

This CDR3 is CASSLNARTQYF. The CDR3 DNA reads TGTGCCAGCAGCTTAAATGCTAGGACGCAGTATTTT. V and J are TRBV7-8 and TRBJ2-3, with D hard to call. This CDR3 has 12 amino acids. Germline CDR1 reads SGHVS; CDR2 reads FQNEAQ. Trimming stripped 2 bases from V and 9 bases from J, with 9 bases between.

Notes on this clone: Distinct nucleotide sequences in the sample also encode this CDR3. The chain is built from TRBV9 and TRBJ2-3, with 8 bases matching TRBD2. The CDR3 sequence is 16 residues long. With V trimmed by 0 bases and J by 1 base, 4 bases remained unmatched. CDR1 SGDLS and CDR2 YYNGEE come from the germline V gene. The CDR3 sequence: CASSVGSGGRTDTQYF. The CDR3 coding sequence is TGTGCCAGCAGCGTAGGAAGCGGGGGTCGCACAGATACGCAGTATTTT. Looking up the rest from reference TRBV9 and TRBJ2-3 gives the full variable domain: DSGVTQTPKHLITATGQRVTLRCSPRSGDLSVYWYQQSLDQGLQFLIQYYNGEERAKGNILERFSAQQFPDLHSELNLSSLELGDSALYFCASSVGSGGRTDTQYFGPGTRLTVL.

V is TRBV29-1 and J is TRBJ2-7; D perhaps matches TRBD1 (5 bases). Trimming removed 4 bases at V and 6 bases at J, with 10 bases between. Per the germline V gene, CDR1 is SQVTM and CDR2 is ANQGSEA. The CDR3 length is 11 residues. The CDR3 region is CSVARVGEQYF. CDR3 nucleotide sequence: TGCAGCGTTGCCAGGGTTGGCGAGCAGTACTTC.

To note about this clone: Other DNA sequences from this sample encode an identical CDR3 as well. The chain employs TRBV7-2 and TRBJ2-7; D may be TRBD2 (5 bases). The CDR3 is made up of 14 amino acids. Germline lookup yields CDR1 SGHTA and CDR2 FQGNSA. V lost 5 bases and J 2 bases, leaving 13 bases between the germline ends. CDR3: CASSTDRGPYEQYF. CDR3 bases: TGTGCCAGCAGCACTGATCGGGGTCCCTACGAGCAGTACTTC.

The CDR3 sequence is CASSRSTFGGTSGSLLNEQFF. CDR3 DNA: TGTGCCAGTAGTCGCTCTACCTTTGGAGGGACTAGCGGGAGTCTCCTCAATGAGCAGTTCTTC. The V gene is TRBV19, the J gene TRBJ2-1, with 14 bases identical to TRBD2. Germline V lookup: CDR1 LNHDA, CDR2 SQIVND (reference sequence). The V segment lost 5 bases and the J segment 6 bases; nucleotides outside the gene matches: 21. The CDR3 contains 21 residues.

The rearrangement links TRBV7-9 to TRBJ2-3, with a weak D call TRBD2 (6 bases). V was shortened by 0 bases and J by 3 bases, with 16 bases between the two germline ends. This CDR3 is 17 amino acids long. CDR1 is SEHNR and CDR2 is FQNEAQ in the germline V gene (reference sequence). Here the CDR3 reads CASSLARGRGSTDTQYF. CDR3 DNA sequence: TGTGCCAGCAGCTTAGCTCGGGGACGGGGGTCGACAGATACGCAGTATTTT.

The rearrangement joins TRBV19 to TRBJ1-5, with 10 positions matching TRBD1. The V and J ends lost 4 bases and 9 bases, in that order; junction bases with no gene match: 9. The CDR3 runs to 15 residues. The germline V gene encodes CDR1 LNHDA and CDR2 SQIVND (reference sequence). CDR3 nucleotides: TGTGCCAGTAGTACTAGACAGGGGGCTACCAGGCCCCAGCATTTT. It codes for CASSTRQGATRPQHF.

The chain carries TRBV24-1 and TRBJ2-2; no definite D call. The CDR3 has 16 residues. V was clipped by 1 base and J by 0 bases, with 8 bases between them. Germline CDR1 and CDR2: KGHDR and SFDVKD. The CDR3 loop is CATSDFSLTNTGELFF. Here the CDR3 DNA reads TGTGCCACCAGTGATTTTTCCCTTACGAACACCGGGGAGCTGTTTTTT.

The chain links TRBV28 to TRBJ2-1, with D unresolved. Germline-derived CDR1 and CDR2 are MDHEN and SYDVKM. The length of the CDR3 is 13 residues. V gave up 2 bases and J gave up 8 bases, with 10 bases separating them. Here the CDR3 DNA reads TGTGCCAGCAGTTTAGGCCCGAACGATGAGCAGTTCTTC. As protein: CASSLGPNDEQFF.

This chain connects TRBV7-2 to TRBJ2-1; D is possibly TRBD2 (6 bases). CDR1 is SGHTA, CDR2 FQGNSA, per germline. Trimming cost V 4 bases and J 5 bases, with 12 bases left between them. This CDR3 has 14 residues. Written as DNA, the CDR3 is TGTGCCAGCAGCTCCCGGGACTTCAACAATGAGCAGTTCTTC. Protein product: CASSSRDFNNEQFF.

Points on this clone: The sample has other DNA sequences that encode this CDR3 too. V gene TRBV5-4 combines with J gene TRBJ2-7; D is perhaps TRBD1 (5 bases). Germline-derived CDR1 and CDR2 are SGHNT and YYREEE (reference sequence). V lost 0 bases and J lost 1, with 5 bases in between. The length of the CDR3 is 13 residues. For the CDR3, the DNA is TGTGCCAGCAGCTTGGCAGGGTCCTACGAGCAGTACTTC. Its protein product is CASSLAGSYEQYF.

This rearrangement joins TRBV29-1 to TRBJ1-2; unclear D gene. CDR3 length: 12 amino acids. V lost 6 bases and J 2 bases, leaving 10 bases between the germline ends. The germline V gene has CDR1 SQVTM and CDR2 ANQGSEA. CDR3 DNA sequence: TGCAGCGTCTCTCAGGAAAACTATGGCTACACCTTC. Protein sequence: CSVSQENYGYTF.